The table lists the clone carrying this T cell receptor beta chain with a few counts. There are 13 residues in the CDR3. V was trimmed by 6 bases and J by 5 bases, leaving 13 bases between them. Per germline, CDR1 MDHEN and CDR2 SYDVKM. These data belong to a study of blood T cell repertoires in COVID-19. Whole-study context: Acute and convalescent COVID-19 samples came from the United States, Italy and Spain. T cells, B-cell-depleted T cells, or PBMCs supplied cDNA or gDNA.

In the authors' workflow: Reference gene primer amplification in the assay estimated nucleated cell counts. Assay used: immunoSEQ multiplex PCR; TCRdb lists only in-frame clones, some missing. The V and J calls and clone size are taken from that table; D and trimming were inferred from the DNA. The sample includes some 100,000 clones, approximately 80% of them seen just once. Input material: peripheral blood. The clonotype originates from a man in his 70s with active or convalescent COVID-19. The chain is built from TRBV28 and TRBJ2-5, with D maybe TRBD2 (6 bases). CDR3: CASREGSGETQYF. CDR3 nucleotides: TGTGCCAGCAGGGAGGGGTCCGGGGAGACCCAGTACTTC.